The source of this TCR beta chain is a study of blood T cell repertoires in COVID-19. J lost 11 bases, V lost 0 bases, and 11 bases had no gene match. The length of the CDR3 is 16 residues. Germline V CDR1 and CDR2: SGDLS, YYNGEE. Here immunoSEQ multiplex PCR was the method, and the copy in TCRdb shows in-frame clones only, minus some. This sample has about 85,000 clones; roughly 89% occur once, and the top ten carry more than 3.5%. Specimen: peripheral blood. The V gene is TRBV9, the J gene TRBJ2-1; 10 bases are a match to TRBD2. This clonotype originated in a woman at least 80 years old with active or convalescent COVID-19. CDR3 in amino acids: CASSVETLAGAVKQFF. The CDR3 nucleotides read TGTGCCAGCAGCGTAGAGACTCTAGCGGGAGCGGTCAAGCAGTTCTTC.